This TCR beta chain was profiled in a study of glioma-infiltrating T cells after dendritic cell vaccination. The germline CDR1 and CDR2 sequences are WNHNN and SYGVQD (reference sequence). The V gene lost 5 bases and the J gene lost 5 bases, with 16 bases spanning the gap. The CDR3 covers 14 residues. Study-level findings and limits: Patients with more pretreatment TILs had longer time to progression and survival.

Amplification used 60 V beta primers and 13 J beta primers. The data were produced by immunoSEQ multiplex PCR, yet TCRdb's version contains in-frame clones alone and is incomplete. The sample records fewer than 50,000 clones, over 75% being singletons. Concerning this clone: What it binds is not known.

The chain employs TRBV10-1 and TRBJ2-7; a weak D match, TRBD2 (5 bases). The sequenced sample was blood, obtained before dendritic cell vaccination. This TCR derives from a human donor with glioblastoma. CDR3: CASSPKLRRHEQYF. The CDR3 coding sequence is TGCGCCAGCAGTCCAAAGCTAAGGAGGCACGAGCAGTACTTC.